This entry describes one T cell receptor (beta chain). Clones were read by immunoSEQ multiplex PCR, and TCRdb kept only the in-frame ones, dropping some. The sample yields 85,000 to 100,000 clones, 85% to 95% seen once. This record belongs to a study of T cell changes during pregnancy in multiple sclerosis. CDR3 length equals 13 residues. V was pared by 1 base and J by 11 bases, with 14 bases between. Germline V gene sequence: CDR1 SGHVS, CDR2 FQNEAQ. Sequencing used peripheral blood, obtained after pregnancy. V gene TRBV7-8 combines with J gene TRBJ1-1; TRBD1 might be the D (5 bases). The receptor was derived from a female donor with multiple sclerosis, enrolled in a pregnancy study. CDR3 coding DNA: TGTGCCAGCAGCTTAGTGGGCGGTCAGGGTGCTTTCTTT. Its translation: CASSLVGGQGAFF.